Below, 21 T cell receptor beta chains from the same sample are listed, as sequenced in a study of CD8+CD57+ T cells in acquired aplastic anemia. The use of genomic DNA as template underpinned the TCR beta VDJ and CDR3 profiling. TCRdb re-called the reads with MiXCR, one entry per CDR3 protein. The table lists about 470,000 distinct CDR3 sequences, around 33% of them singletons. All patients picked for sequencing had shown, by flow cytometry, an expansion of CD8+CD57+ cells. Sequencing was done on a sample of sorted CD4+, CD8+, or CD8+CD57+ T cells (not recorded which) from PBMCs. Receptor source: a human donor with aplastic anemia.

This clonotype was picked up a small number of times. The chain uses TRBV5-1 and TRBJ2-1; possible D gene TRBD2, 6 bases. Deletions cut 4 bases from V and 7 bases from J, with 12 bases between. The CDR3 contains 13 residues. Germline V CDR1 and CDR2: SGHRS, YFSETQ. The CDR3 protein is CASSPTSTNEQFF. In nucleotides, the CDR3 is TGCGCCAGCAGCCCAACTAGCACGAATGAGCAGTTCTTC.

The CDR3 DNA is TGTGCCAGCAGCCGGGGACTAGCGGACAATGAGCAGTTCTTC. Translated: CASSRGLADNEQFF. V gene TRBV7-9 combines with J gene TRBJ2-1; the match to TRBD2 covers 11 bases. The CDR3 length is 14 residues. Germline CDR1 and CDR2: SEHNR and FQNEAQ (reference sequence). The V gene end was trimmed by 5 bases and the J gene end by 5 bases; junction bases not matched to a gene: 2.

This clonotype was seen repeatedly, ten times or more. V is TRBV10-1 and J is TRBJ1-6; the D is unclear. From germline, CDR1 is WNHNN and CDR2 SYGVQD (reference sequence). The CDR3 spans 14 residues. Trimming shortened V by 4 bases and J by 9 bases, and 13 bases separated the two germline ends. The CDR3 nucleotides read TGCGCCAGCAGTGCGGGGATCGTCCGTTCACCCCTCCACTTT. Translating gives CASSAGIVRSPLHF.

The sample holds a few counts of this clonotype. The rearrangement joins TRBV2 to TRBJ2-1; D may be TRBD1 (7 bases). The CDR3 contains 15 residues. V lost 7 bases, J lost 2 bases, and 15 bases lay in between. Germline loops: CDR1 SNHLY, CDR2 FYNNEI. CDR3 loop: CASTQSRGAYNEQFF. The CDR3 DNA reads TGTGCCAGCACCCAATCCAGGGGGGCCTACAATGAGCAGTTCTTC.

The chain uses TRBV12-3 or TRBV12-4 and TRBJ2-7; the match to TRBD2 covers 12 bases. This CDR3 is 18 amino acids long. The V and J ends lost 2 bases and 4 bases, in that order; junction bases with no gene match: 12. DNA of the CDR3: TGTGCCAGCAGTTTACAACTAGCGGGAGGCGCAGACGTATACGAGCAGTACTTC. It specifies CASSLQLAGGADVYEQYF.

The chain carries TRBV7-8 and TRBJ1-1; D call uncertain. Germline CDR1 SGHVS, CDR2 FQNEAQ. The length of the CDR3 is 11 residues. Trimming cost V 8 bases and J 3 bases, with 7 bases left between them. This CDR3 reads CASVGDTEAFF. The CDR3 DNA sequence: TGTGCCAGCGTCGGCGACACTGAAGCTTTCTTT.

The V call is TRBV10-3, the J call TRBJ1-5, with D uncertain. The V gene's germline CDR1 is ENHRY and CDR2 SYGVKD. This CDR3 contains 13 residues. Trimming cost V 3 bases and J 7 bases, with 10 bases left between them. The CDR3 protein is CAISDSVMQPQHF. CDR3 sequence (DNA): TGTGCCATCAGTGATTCAGTGATGCAGCCCCAGCATTTT.

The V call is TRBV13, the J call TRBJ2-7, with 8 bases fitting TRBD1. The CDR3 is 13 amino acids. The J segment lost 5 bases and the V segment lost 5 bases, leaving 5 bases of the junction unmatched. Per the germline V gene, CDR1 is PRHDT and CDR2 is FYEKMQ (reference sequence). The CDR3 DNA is TGTGCCAGCAGCCTGAACAGGGGGAACGAGCAGTACTTC. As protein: CASSLNRGNEQYF.

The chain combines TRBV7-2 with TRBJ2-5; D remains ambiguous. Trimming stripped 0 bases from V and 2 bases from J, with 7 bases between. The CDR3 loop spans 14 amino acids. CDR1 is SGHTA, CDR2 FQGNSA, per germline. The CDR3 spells CASSLAHGQETQYF. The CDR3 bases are TGTGCCAGCAGCTTAGCGCATGGTCAAGAGACCCAGTACTTC. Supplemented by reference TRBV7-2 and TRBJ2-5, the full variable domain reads GAGVSQSPSNKVTEKGKDVELRCDPISGHTALYWYRQSLGQGLEFLIYFQGNSAPDKSGLPSDRFSAERTGGSVSTLTIQRTQQEDSAVYLCASSLAHGQETQYFGPGTRLLVL.

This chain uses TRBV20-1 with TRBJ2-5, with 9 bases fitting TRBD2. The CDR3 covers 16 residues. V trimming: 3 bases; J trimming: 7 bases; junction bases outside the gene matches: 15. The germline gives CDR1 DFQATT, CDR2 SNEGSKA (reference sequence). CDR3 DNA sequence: TGCAGTGCTAGGGGGGGGGCTAGCGGGACTTCTGGGACCCAGTACTTC. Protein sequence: CSARGGASGTSGTQYF.

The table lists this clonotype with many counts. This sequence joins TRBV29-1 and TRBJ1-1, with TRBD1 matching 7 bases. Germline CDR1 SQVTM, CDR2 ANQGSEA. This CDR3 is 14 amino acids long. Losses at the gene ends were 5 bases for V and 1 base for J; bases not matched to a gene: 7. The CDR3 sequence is CSVQGGQSNTEAFF. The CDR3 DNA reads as TGCAGCGTTCAAGGGGGCCAGTCGAACACTGAAGCTTTCTTT. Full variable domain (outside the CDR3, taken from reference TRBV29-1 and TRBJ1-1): SAVISQKPSRDICQRGTSLTIQCQVDSQVTMMFWYRQQPGQSLTLIATANQGSEATYESGFVIDKFPISRPNLTFSTLTVSNMSPEDSSIYLCSVQGGQSNTEAFFGQGTRLTVV.

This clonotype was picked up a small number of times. The DNA of the CDR3 is TGCAGTGTAGGGACAGGGGGCGGCAATCAGCCCCAGCATTTT. Protein sequence: CSVGTGGGNQPQHF. The chain links TRBV20-1 to TRBJ1-5; 12 bases align to TRBD1. V lost 7 bases and J lost 2; bases outside the gene matches: 3. The germline CDR1 and CDR2 sequences are DFQATT and SNEGSKA (reference sequence). The CDR3 has 14 amino acids.

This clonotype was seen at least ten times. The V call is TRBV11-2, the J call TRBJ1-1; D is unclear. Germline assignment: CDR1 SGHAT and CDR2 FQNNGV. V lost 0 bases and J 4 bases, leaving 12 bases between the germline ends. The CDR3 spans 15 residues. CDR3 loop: CASSLEALLGTEAFF. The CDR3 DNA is TGTGCCAGCAGCTTAGAGGCCCTTCTAGGCACTGAAGCTTTCTTT.

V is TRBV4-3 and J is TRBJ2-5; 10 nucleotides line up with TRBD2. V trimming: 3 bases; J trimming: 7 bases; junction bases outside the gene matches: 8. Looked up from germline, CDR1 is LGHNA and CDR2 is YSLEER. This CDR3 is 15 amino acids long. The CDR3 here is CASSQPTSGDSTQYF. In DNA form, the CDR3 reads TGCGCCAGCAGCCAGCCTACTAGCGGGGATTCGACCCAGTACTTC.

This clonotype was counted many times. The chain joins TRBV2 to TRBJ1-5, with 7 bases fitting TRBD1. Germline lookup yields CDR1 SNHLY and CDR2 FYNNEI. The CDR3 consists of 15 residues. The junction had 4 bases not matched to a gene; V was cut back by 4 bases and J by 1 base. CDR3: CASSASDRSNQPQHF. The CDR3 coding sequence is TGTGCCAGCAGTGCCTCGGACAGGAGCAATCAGCCCCAGCATTTT.

CDR3 sequence (DNA): TGTGCCACCAGTGGCTTGGCGGGAGCCCAGTACTTC. It is translated as CATSGLAGAQYF. V usage is TRBV24-1 and J usage is TRBJ2-5; TRBD2 matches 7 bases. There are 12 residues in the CDR3. Germline V gene data show CDR1 as KGHDR and CDR2 as SFDVKD. V lost 5 bases to trimming and J lost 9 bases; unmatched junction nucleotides: 5.

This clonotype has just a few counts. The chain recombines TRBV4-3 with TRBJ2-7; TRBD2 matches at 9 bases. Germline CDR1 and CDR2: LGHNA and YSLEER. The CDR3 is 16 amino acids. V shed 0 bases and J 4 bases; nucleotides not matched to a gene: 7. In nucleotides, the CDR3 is TGCGCCAGCAGCCAAGAGGTAGGGACTAGCTTATACGAGCAGTACTTC. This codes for CASSQEVGTSLYEQYF.

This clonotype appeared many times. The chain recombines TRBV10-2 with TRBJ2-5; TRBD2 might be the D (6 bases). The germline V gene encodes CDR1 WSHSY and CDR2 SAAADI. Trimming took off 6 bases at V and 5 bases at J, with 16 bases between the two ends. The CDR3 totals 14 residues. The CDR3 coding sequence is TGCGCCAGCAGATTAGTGGCGGGAATGGAGACCCAGTACTTC. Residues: CASRLVAGMETQYF.

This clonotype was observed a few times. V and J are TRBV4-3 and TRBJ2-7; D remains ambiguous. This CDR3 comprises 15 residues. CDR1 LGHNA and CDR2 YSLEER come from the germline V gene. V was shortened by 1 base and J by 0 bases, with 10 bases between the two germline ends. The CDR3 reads CASSQGRLDSYEQYF. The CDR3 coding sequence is TGCGCCAGCAGCCAAGGAAGGTTAGACTCCTACGAGCAGTACTTC.

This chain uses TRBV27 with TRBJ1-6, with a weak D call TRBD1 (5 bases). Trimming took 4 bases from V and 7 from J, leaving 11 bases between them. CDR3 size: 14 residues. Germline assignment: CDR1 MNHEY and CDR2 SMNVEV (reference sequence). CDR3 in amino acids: CASSSPGTNSPLHF. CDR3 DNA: TGTGCCAGCAGTTCCCCCGGGACCAATTCACCCCTCCACTTT.

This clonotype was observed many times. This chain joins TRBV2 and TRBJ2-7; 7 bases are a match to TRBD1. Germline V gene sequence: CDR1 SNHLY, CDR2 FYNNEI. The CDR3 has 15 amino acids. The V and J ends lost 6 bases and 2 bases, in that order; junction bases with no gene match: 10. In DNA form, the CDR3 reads TGTGCCAGCAGGTCCCGGGGACAGCCAGCCTACGAGCAGTACTTC. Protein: CASRSRGQPAYEQYF.